This T cell receptor beta chain was captured in a study of blood T cell repertoires in COVID-19. Overall study context: The origin of the acute and convalescent COVID-19 samples was the United States, Italy and Spain. Nucleic acid was either cDNA or gDNA, and it came from T cells, B-cell-depleted T cells, or PBMCs.

Generated by immunoSEQ multiplex PCR, the TCRdb table keeps only in-frame clones and is missing some. The table has approximately 260,000 clones, approximately 84% seen once. The V gene's germline CDR1 is MNHEY and CDR2 SVGEGT. The CDR3 runs to 20 residues. J gave up 2 bases and V 3 bases, and 19 bases lay outside the gene matches. The sample comprised peripheral blood. This receptor was obtained from a human donor in a cohort sampled during active COVID-19. V is TRBV6-2 or TRBV6-3 and J is TRBJ2-3; 8 nucleotides line up with TRBD2. CDR3 protein: CASSYYQGRQGGGLTDTQYF. CDR3 nucleotides: TGTGCCAGCAGTTATTATCAGGGGAGACAAGGCGGGGGGCTCACAGATACGCAGTATTTT.